This TCR beta chain was sequenced for a study of T cell responses to AZD1222 COVID-19 vaccine. Some clones are missing from TCRdb's copy, which holds only in-frame ones; the method was immunoSEQ multiplex PCR. The table includes under 150,000 clones, roughly 92% detected once. The CDR3 extends over 16 amino acids. Germline V gene sequence: CDR1 MDHEN, CDR2 SYDVKM. J was trimmed by 5 bases and V by 4 bases; bases with no gene match: 10. Second-dose timings of about 4 or about 12 weeks were pooled. The sequence was collected from an adult who received the AZD1222 COVID-19 vaccine. The chain links TRBV28 to TRBJ1-5; 8 bases fit TRBD1. Sample: peripheral blood, taken 28 days after the second AZD1222 dose. The DNA of the CDR3 is TGTGCCAGCAGTTCCGTGGACAGGGTAAACGATCAGCCCCAGCATTTT. Protein sequence: CASSSVDRVNDQPQHF.